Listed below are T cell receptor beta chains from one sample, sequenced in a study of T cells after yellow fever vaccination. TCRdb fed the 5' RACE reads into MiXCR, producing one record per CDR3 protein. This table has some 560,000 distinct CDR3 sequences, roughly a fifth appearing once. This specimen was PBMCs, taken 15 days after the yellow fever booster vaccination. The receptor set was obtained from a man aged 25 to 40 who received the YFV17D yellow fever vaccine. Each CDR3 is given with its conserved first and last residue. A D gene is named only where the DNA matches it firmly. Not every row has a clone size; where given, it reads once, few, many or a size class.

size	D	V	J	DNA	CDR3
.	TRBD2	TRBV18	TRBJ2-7	TGTGCCAGCTCACCATCCTGGTCTAGCGGGAGGTACGAGCAGTACTTC	CASSPSWSSGRYEQYF
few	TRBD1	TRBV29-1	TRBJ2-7	TGCAGCGGGGGCGAGACAGGGCTCGGCGAGCAGTACTTC	CSGGETGLGEQYF
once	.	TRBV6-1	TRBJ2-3	TGTGCCAGCAGCCTCCAAGGGGGAGGAGATACGCAGTATTTT	CASSLQGGGDTQYF
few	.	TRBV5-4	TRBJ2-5	TGTGCCAGCAGCCGCCAAGGGTCAGAGACCCAGTACTTC	CASSRQGSETQYF
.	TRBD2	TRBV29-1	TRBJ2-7	TGCAGCGTTGAAATAGCGGGAGGCCCCTACGAGCAGTACTTC	CSVEIAGGPYEQYF
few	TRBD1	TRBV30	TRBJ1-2	TGTGCCTGGGGGACAGCATATGGCTACACCTTC	CAWGTAYGYTF
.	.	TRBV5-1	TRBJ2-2	TGCGCCAGCAGAGTATCAGGGACCACCGGGGAGCTGTTTTTT	CASRVSGTTGELFF
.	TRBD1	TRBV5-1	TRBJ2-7	TGCGCCAGCAGGCCGGGACAGCACTCCTACGAGCAGTACTTC	CASRPGQHSYEQYF
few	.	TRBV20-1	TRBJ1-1	TGCAGTGGAACAGAGGGGAACACTGAAGCTTTCTTT	CSGTEGNTEAFF
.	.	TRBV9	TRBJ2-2	TGTGCCAGCAGCGTGCCGACTGGATCCAACACCGGGGAGCTGTTTTTT	CASSVPTGSNTGELFF
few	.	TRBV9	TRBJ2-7	TGTGCCAGCAGCGTTCAGGAAAACGAGCAGTACTTC	CASSVQENEQYF
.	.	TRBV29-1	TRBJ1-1	TGCAGCTTCTCGGTTGTTGAAGCTTTCTTT	CSFSVVEAFF
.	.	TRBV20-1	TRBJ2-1	TGCAGTGCTAGAGATCCGGGACTCGATTACAATGAGCAGTTCTTC	CSARDPGLDYNEQFF
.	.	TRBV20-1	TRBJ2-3	TGCAGTGCTAGGGGAACCGGGGTGGGGACAGATACGCAGTATTTT	CSARGTGVGTDTQYF
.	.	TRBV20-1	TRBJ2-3	TGCAGTGCTAGAGATAGGGGGAGGGGCACAGATACGCAGTATTTT	CSARDRGRGTDTQYF
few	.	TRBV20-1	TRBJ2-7	TGCAGTGCTAGTTTCTCTTCAGTTACCTACGAGCAGTACTTC	CSASFSSVTYEQYF
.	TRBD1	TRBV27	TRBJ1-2	TGTGCCAGCAGTTTATGGGCAGGGGGTAAGAATTATGGCTACACCTTC	CASSLWAGGKNYGYTF
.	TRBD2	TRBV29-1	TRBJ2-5	TGCAGCGTATCCGGGACTAGCGGGAGCGGCGAGACCCAGTACTTC	CSVSGTSGSGETQYF
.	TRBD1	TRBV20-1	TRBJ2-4	TGCAGTGCTAGTTACAGGGGAAAAAACATTCAGTACTTC	CSASYRGKNIQYF
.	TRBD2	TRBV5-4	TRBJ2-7	TGTGCCAGCAGCAGCCGAGGACTAGCAAACTACGAGCAGTACTTC	CASSSRGLANYEQYF
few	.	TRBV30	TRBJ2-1	TGTGCCTGGAGTGTTCCTCCGGCGGACAATGAGCAGTTCTTC	CAWSVPPADNEQFF
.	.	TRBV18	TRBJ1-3	TGTGCCAGCTCACCAACCAGGGCTTCATCTGGAAACACCATATATTTT	CASSPTRASSGNTIYF
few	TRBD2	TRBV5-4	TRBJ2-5	TGTGCCAGCAGCCCGGAACAGCGGGACGAGACCCAGTACTTC	CASSPEQRDETQYF
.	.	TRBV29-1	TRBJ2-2	TGCAGCGCAGGACAAGTCGTCACCGGGGAGCTGTTTTTT	CSAGQVVTGELFF
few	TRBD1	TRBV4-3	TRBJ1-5	TGCGCCAGCAGCCAAGAGACAGGGTTTAATCAGCCCCAGCATTTT	CASSQETGFNQPQHF
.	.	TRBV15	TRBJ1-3	TGTGCCACCAGCAGAGAGTTTCAGAACGTTGGAAACACCATATATTTT	CATSREFQNVGNTIYF
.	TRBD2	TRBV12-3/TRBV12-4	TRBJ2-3	TGTGCCAGCAGTTTTAGAGCGGGAGAGGTCCCAGATACGCAGTATTTT	CASSFRAGEVPDTQYF
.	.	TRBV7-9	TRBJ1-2	TGTGCCAGCAGCATATCGGGACATGGCTACACCTTC	CASSISGHGYTF
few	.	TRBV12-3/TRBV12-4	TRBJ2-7	TGTGCCAGCAGTAACACAGACAGAGGAAGGCCCTACGAGCAGTACTTC	CASSNTDRGRPYEQYF
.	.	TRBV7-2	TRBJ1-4	TGTGCCAGCAGCTTACGGGGCGCAGGAACTAATGAAAAACTGTTTTTT	CASSLRGAGTNEKLFF
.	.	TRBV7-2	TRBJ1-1	TGTGCCAGCAGCCGCATGGGGGGGAACACTGAAGCTTTCTTT	CASSRMGGNTEAFF
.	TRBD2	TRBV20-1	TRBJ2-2	TGCAGTGCTAGGACTAGCGACACCGGGGAGCTGTTTTTT	CSARTSDTGELFF
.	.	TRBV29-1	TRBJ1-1	TGCAGCGTTGAAGCGACTGAAGCTTTCTTT	CSVEATEAFF
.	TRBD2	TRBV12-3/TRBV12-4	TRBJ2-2	TGTGCCAGCAGCCCGGGACTAGCCCGACTGTTTTTT	CASSPGLARLFF
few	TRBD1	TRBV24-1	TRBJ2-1	TGTGCCACCCAGCAGGGGGTTTCCTACAATGAGCAGTTCTTC	CATQQGVSYNEQFF
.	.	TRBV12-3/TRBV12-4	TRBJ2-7	TGTGCCAGCAGTAAAAGCGGACTACCCACCTCCCGGGACTTC	CASSKSGLPTSRDF
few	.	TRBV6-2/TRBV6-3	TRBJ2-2	TGTGCCAGCAGCAAGTTGAGCGGGGAGCTGTTTTTT	CASSKLSGELFF
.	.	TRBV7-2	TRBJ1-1	TGTGCCAGCAGCCTTACAAGGCGGGATGAAGCTTTCTTT	CASSLTRRDEAFF
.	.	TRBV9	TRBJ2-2	TGTGCCAGCAGCGTAGAGCTGGGAGTGGCCGGGGAGCTGTTTTTT	CASSVELGVAGELFF
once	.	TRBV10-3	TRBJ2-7	TGTGCCATCAGTGAGTTGCCCCAGGGAGGCGAGCAGTACTTC	CAISELPQGGEQYF
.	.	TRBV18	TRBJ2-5	TGTGCCAGCTCACCACGGGTTGCGGTCGAAGAGACCCAGTACTTC	CASSPRVAVEETQYF
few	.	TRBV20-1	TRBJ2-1	TGCAGTGCTCCCTTAGACGCGCGCAATGAGCAGTTCTTC	CSAPLDARNEQFF